The 8 T cell receptor beta chains below all came from one sample that was sequenced in a study of regulatory T cells in long-lasting Graves disease. Time point denoted: newly diagnosed GD, antithyroid drugs for less than 3 months. The TCR library was made from RNA extracted from PBMCs. Arm-PCR of CDR3 regions and iRepertoire HTBI primers were used to build TCR beta libraries. TCRdb reprocessed the multiplex PCR reads via MiXCR and lists one record per CDR3 protein. The sample yields around 480,000 distinct CDR3 sequences, around 15% seen once. The data also belong to a second study, concerning T cells in Graves' hyperthyroidism and ophthalmopathy.

The source material was peripheral blood mononuclear cells (PBMCs), sampled at new diagnosis, from a patient treated with antithyroid drugs. The source is a man aged 35 to 55 with Graves disease.

There are a few counts of this clonotype. This likely stems from a read error, as it lies one base from a far larger clone. The chain is built from TRBV2 and TRBJ2-7; 11 bases agree with TRBD2. The CDR3 has 15 amino acids. Germline values: CDR1 SNHLY, CDR2 FYNNEI. The V gene end was trimmed by 2 bases and the J gene end by 2 bases; junction bases not matched to a gene: 2. The CDR3: CASSERLAGTYEQYF. The CDR3 DNA is TGTGCCAGCAGTGAAAGACTAGCGGGGACCTACGAGCAGTACTTC.

V is TRBV10-3 and J is TRBJ2-1, with TRBD2 as a possible D gene (6 bases). V was shortened by 8 bases and J by 5 bases, with 16 bases between the two germline ends. This CDR3 spans 14 amino acids. The germline CDR1 and CDR2 sequences are ENHRY and SYGVKD. CDR3 loop: CAIGRGPPDNEQFF. CDR3 coding DNA: TGTGCCATCGGGCGGGGACCCCCCGACAATGAGCAGTTCTTC.

This clonotype was seen a handful of times. The CDR3 loop is CASTLDGGQETQYF. The CDR3 bases are TGTGCCAGCACACTGGACGGGGGCCAAGAGACCCAGTACTTC. The rearrangement joins TRBV7-9 to TRBJ2-5; possibly TRBD2 for D (6 bases). This CDR3 comprises 14 residues. From germline, CDR1 is SEHNR and CDR2 FQNEAQ (reference sequence). Trimming took 7 bases from V and 1 from J, leaving 13 bases between them.

This clonotype came up many times. The chain recombines TRBV3-1 with TRBJ2-7, with D possibly matching TRBD2 (6 bases). The CDR3 loop spans 14 amino acids. Between the trimmed V and J ends, which lost 4 bases and 3 bases, there was a span of 13 bases. From germline, CDR1 is LGHDT and CDR2 YNNKEL (reference sequence). This chain's CDR3 is CASSPYGGSYEQYF. The DNA for the CDR3 is TGTGCCAGCAGCCCTTATGGGGGGAGCTACGAGCAGTACTTC.

At least ten counts were recorded for this clonotype. The chain carries TRBV12-3 or TRBV12-4 and TRBJ2-7, with a tentative D call TRBD1 (5 bases). The CDR3 contains 15 residues. V gave up 3 bases and J gave up 6 bases, with 18 bases separating them. In nucleotides, the CDR3 is TGTGCCAGCAGTTTCGAGTTGTACAGGCCCGTCGAGCAGTACTTC. Its protein is CASSFELYRPVEQYF.

V is TRBV16 and J is TRBJ2-1, with 7 positions matching TRBD2. Per the germline V gene, CDR1 is KGHSY and CDR2 is FQNENV. This CDR3 region has 13 residues. The V and J ends lost 3 bases and 8 bases, in that order; junction bases with no gene match: 4. The CDR3 loop is CASSQGGPDEQFF. The CDR3, as DNA: TGTGCCAGCAGCCAGGGAGGGCCCGATGAGCAGTTCTTC.

This clonotype was found many times. This chain uses TRBV7-2 with TRBJ2-2; 8 nucleotides match TRBD2. J lost 3 bases, V lost 3 bases, and 3 bases had no gene match. There are 15 residues in the CDR3. Germline loops: CDR1 SGHTA, CDR2 FQGNSA. CDR3 sequence: CASSFSGKYTGELFF. In nucleotides, the CDR3 is TGTGCCAGCAGCTTTAGCGGGAAGTACACCGGGGAGCTGTTTTTT.

The gene calls are TRBV9 and TRBJ2-1; 11 bases map to TRBD2. The V gene's germline CDR1 is SGDLS and CDR2 YYNGEE. Germline trimming cut 0 bases from V and 6 bases from J; bases unmatched to any gene: 8. The CDR3 runs 17 residues. The CDR3 reads CASSVDLLAGVRNEQFF. The CDR3 bases are TGTGCCAGCAGCGTAGATCTACTAGCGGGAGTTCGCAATGAGCAGTTCTTC.